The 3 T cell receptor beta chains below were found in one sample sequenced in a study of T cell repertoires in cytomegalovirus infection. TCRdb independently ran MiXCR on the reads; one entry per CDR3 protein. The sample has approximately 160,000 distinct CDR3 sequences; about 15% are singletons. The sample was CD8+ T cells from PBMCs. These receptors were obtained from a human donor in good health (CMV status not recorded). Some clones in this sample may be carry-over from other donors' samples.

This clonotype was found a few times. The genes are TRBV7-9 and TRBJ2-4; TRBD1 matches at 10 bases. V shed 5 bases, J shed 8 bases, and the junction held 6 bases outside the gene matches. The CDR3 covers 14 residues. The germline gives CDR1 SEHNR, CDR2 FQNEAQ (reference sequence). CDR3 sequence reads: CASSPRQGAYIQYF. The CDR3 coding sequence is TGTGCCAGCAGCCCCAGACAGGGGGCGTACATTCAGTACTTC.

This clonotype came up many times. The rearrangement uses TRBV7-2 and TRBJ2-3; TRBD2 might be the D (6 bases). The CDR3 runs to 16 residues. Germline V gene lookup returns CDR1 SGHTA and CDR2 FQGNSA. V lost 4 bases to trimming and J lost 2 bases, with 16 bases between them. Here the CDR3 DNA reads TGTGCCAGCAGCTCGCGGGAATCAGCCCCCACAGATACGCAGTATTTT. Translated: CASSSRESAPTDTQYF. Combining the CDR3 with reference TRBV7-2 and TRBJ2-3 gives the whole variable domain GAGVSQSPSNKVTEKGKDVELRCDPISGHTALYWYRQSLGQGLEFLIYFQGNSAPDKSGLPSDRFSAERTGGSVSTLTIQRTQQEDSAVYLCASSSRESAPTDTQYFGPGTRLTVL.

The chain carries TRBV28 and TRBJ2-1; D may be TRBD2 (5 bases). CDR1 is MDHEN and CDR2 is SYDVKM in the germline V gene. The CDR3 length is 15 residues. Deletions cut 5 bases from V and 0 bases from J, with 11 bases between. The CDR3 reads CASSKLEASYNEQFF. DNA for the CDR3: TGTGCCAGCAGTAAACTAGAGGCCTCCTACAATGAGCAGTTCTTC.